This TCR beta chain was recovered during a study of blood T cell repertoires in COVID-19. About the study: Researchers got acute and convalescent COVID-19 samples from the United States, Italy and Spain.

As originally analysed: By means of reference gene primer amplification, nucleated cell counts were estimated. Sequencing was performed with immunoSEQ multiplex PCR; in TCRdb, only in-frame clones are kept and a portion is missing. The DNA gave D and trimming, while V, J and clone size come from that table. Of some 140,000 clones listed, less than 90% were seen once; the top ten hold approximately 5%. CDR1 SGHAT and CDR2 FQNNGV come from the germline V gene. Deletions cut 5 bases from V and 6 bases from J, with 19 bases between. This CDR3 comprises 15 residues. This clone was counted once. Participants reported their clinical history, and cohort assignment relied on those reports.

The receptor's source is a man aged 35 to 55 with acute COVID-19. The chain is built from TRBV11-2 and TRBJ1-2; possible D gene TRBD1, 6 bases. Material for sequencing was PBMCs or T cells enriched from blood (not recorded which). The CDR3 sequence: CASSVGAGAGDGYTF. The CDR3 DNA is TGTGCCAGCAGCGTGGGGGCGGGGGCAGGCGATGGCTACACCTTC.